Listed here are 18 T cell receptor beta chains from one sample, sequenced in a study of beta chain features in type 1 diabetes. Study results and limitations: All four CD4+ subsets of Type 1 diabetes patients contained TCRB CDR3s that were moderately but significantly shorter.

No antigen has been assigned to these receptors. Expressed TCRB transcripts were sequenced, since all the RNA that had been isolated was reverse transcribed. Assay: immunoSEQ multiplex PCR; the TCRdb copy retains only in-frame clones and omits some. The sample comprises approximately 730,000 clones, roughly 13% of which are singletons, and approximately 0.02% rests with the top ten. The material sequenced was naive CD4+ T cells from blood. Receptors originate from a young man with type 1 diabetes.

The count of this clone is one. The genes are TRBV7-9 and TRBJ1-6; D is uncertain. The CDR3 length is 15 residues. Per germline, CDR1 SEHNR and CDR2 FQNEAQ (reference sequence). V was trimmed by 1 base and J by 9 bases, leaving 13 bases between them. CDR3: CASSLGRGVRSPLHF. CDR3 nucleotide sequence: TGTGCCAGCAGCTTAGGACGGGGTGTGCGTTCACCCCTCCACTTT.

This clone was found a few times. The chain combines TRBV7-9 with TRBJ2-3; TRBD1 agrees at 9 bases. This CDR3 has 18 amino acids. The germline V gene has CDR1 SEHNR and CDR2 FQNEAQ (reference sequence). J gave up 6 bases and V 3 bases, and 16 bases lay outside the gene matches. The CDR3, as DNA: TGTGCCAGCAGCTTGGAACAGGGGGCCCTAACCGCCACCGATACGCAGTATTTT. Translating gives CASSLEQGALTATDTQYF.

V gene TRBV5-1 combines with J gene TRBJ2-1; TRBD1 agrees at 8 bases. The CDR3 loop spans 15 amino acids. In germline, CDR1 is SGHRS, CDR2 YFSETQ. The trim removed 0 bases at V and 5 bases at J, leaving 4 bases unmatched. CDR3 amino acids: CASSLEDRANNEQFF. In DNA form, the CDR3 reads TGCGCCAGCAGCTTGGAGGACAGGGCCAACAATGAGCAGTTCTTC.

The CDR3 sequence is CASSLDTIHEQYF. CDR3 nucleotide sequence: TGTGCCAGCAGCTTAGATACTATACACGAGCAGTACTTC. The chain uses TRBV11-2 and TRBJ2-7; no definite D call. This CDR3 is built from 13 residues. Germline lookup yields CDR1 SGHAT and CDR2 FQNNGV. Trimming shortened V by 0 bases and J by 5 bases, and 8 bases separated the two germline ends.

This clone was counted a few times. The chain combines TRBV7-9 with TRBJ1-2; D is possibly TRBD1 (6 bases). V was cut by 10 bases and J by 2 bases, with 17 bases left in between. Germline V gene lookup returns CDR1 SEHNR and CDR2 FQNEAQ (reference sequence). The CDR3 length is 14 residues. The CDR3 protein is CATPARQGNYGYTF. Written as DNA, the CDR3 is TGTGCCACCCCGGCTCGGCAGGGGAACTATGGCTACACCTTC.

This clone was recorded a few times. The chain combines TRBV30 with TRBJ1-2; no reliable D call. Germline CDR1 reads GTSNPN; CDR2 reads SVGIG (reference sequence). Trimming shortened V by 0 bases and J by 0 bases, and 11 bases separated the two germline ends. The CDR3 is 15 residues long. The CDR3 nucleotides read TGTGCCTGGAGTGTCGGAAGGAGAGCTAACTATGGCTACACCTTC. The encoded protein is CAWSVGRRANYGYTF.

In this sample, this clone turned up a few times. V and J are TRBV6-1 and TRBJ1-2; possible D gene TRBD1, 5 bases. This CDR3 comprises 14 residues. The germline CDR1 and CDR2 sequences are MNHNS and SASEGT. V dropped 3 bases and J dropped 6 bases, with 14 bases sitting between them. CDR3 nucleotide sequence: TGTGCCAGCAGTGACCTGGGGGTCTCGAATGGCTACACCTTC. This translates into CASSDLGVSNGYTF.

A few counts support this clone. The CDR3 spells CAISSQGAGGYTF. As DNA, the CDR3 is TGTGCCATCAGTTCACAGGGGGCGGGTGGCTACACCTTC. The chain recombines TRBV10-3 with TRBJ1-2, with 9 bases fitting TRBD1. This CDR3 has 13 residues. Germline CDR1 is ENHRY and CDR2 is SYGVKD. The trim removed 5 bases at V and 7 bases at J, leaving 5 bases unmatched.

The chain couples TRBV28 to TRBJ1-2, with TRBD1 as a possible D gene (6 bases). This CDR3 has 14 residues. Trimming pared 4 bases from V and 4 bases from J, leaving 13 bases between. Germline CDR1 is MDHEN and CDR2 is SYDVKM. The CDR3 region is CASSSTWTAYGYTF. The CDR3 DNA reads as TGTGCCAGCAGTTCGACTTGGACAGCCTATGGCTACACCTTC.

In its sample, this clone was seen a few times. In nucleotides, the CDR3 is TGTGCCAGCTCACCCTCGCTGGGCAGCGGGGGAACCGGGGAGCTGTTTTTT. This translates into CASSPSLGSGGTGELFF. V and J are TRBV18 and TRBJ2-2; 8 bases align to TRBD2. Germline trimming cut 3 bases from V and 5 bases from J; bases unmatched to any gene: 11. The CDR3 sequence is 17 residues long. Germline values: CDR1 KGHSH, CDR2 LQKENI.

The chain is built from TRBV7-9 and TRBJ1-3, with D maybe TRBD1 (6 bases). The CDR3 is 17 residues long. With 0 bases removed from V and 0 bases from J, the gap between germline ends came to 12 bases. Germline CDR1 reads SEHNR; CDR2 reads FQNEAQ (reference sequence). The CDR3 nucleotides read TGTGCCAGCAGCTTAGCGCTGGGACAAAGCTCTGGAAACACCATATATTTT. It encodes CASSLALGQSSGNTIYF.

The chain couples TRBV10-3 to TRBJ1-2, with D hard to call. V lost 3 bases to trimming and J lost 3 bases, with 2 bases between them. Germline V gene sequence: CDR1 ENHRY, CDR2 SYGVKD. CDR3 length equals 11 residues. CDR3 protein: CAISDDYGYTF. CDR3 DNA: TGTGCCATCAGTGACGACTATGGCTACACCTTC.

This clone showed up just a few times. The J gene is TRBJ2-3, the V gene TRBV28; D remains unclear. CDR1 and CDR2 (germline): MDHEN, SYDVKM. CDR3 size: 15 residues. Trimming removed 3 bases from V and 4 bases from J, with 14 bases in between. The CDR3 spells CASSFRSGWADTQYF. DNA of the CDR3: TGTGCCAGCAGTTTTCGGTCCGGGTGGGCAGATACGCAGTATTTT.

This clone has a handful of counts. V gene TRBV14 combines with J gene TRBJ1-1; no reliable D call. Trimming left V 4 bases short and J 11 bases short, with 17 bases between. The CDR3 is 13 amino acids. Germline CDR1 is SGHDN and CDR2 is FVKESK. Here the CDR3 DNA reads TGTGCCAGCAGCCGTAACCCGGGCCCGTGGGCTTTCTTT. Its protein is CASSRNPGPWAFF.

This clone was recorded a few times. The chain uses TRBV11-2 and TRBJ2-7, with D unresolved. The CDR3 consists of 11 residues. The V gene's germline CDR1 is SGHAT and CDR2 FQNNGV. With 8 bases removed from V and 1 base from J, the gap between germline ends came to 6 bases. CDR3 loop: CASARSYEQYF. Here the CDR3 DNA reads TGTGCCAGCGCGAGGTCCTACGAGCAGTACTTC.

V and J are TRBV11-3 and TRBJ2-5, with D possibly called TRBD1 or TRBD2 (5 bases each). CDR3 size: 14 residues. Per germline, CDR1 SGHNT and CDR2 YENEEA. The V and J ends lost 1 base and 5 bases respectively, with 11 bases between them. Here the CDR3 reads CASSLVEGMETQYF. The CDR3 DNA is TGTGCCAGCAGCTTAGTTGAGGGGATGGAGACCCAGTACTTC.

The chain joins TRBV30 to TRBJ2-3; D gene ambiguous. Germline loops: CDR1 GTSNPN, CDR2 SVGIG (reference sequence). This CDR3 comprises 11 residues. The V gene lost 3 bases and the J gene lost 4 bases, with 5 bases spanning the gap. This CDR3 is CAWSNSDTQYF. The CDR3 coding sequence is TGTGCCTGGAGCAACTCAGATACGCAGTATTTT.

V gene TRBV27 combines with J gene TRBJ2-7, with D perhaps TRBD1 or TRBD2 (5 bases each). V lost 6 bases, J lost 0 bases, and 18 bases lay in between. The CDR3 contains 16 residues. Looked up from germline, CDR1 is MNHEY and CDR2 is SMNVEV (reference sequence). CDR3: CASRGEGRTSSYEQYF. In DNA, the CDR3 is TGTGCCAGCAGGGGAGAGGGGCGGACCTCCTCCTACGAGCAGTACTTC.